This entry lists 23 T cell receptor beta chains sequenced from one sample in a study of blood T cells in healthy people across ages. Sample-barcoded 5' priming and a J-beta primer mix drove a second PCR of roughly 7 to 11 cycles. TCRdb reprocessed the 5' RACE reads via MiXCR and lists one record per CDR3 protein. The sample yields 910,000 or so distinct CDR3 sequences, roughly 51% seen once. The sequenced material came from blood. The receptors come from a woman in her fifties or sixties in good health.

The DNA for the CDR3 is TGTGCCAGCAGCTTGGACAGGTCGGGAGGCTACACCTTC. It yields the protein CASSLDRSGGYTF. The chain recombines TRBV5-4 with TRBJ1-2, with D possibly TRBD1 on 5 matching bases. The CDR3 runs 13 residues. V lost 0 bases, J lost 8 bases, and 11 bases lay in between. The germline CDR1 and CDR2 sequences are SGHNT and YYREEE (reference sequence).

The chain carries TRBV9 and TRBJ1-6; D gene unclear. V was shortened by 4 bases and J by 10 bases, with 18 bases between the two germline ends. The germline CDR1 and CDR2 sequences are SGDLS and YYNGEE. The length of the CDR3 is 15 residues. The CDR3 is CASSLLPGGDSPLHF. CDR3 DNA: TGTGCCAGCAGCCTTCTCCCCGGTGGAGACTCACCCCTCCACTTT.

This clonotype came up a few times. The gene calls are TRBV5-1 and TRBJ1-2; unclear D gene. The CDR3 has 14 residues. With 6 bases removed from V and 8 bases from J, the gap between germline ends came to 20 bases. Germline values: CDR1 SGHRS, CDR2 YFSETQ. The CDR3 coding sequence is TGCGCCAGCACCTCGACGGTCACCCGGGGAGGCTACACCTTC. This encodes CASTSTVTRGGYTF.

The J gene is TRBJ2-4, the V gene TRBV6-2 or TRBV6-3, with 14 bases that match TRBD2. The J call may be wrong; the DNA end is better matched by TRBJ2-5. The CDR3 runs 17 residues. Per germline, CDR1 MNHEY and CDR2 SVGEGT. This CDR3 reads CASSSGLAGVVLETQYF. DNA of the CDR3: TGTGCCAGCAGTTCGGGACTAGCGGGAGTGGTGTTAGAGACCCAGTACTTC.

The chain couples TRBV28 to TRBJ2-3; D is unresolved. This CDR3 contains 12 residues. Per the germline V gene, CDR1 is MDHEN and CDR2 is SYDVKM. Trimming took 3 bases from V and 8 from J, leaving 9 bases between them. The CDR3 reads CASSFSSVTQYF. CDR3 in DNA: TGTGCCAGCAGTTTTAGCTCTGTTACGCAGTATTTT.

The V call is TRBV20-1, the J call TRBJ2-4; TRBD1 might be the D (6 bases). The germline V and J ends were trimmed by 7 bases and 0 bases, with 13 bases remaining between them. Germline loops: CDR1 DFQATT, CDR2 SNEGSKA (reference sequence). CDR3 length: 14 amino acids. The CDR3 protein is CSVPGHLAKNIQYF. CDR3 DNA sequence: TGCAGTGTACCGGGACACCTAGCCAAAAACATTCAGTACTTC.

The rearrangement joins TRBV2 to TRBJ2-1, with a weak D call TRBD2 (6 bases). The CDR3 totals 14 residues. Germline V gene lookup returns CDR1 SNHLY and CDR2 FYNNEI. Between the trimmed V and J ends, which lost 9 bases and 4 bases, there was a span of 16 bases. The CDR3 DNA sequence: TGTGCCAGTCTGGGGGACTCAACTTACAATGAGCAGTTCTTC. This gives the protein CASLGDSTYNEQFF.

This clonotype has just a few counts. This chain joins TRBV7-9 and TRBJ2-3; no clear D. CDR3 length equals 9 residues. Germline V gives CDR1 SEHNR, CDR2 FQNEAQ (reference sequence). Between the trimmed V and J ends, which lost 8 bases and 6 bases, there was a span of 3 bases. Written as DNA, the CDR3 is TGTGCCAGCGGGGATACGCAGTATTTT. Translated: CASGDTQYF.

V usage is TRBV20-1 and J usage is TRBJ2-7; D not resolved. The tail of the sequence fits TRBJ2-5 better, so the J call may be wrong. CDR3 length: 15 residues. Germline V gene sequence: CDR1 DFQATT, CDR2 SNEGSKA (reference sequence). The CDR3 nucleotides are TGCAGTGCTAGGGATCGGACCTCCGGAACGGAGACCCAGTACTTC. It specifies CSARDRTSGTETQYF.

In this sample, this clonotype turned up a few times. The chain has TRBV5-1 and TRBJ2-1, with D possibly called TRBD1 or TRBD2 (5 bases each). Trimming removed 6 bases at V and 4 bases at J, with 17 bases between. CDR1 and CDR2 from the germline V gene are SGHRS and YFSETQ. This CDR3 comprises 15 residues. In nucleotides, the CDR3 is TGCGCCAGCAATGACGGGACCTCCGCTTACAATGAGCAGTTCTTC. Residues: CASNDGTSAYNEQFF.

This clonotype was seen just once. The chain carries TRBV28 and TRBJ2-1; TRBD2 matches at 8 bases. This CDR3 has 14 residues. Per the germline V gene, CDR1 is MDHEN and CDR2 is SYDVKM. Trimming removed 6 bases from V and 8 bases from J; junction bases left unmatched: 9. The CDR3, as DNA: TGTGCCAGCAGCCTCGGGGGAGCGGGAGATGAGCAGTTCTTC. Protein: CASSLGGAGDEQFF.

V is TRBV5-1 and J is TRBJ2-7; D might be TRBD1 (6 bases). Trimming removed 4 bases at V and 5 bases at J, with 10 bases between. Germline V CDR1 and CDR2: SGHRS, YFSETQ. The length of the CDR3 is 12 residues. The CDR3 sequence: CASSAQGDEQYF. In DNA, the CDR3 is TGCGCCAGCAGCGCACAGGGTGACGAGCAGTACTTC.

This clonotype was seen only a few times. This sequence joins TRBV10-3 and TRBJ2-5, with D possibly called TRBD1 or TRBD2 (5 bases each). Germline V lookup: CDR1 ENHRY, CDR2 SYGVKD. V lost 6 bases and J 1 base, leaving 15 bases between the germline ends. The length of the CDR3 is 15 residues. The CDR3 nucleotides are TGTGCCATCAGCGACCCCCCGGGACCCCAAGAGACCCAGTACTTC. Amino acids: CAISDPPGPQETQYF.

Here the CDR3 reads CASSFTSGIDTQYF. The CDR3 DNA sequence: TGCGCCAGCAGCTTCACTAGCGGGATAGATACGCAGTATTTT. The rearrangement joins TRBV5-1 to TRBJ2-3; 10 bases are a match to TRBD2. Unmatched junction bases numbered 2, after V lost 2 bases and J lost 5 bases. Germline V gene sequence: CDR1 SGHRS, CDR2 YFSETQ. The CDR3 loop spans 14 amino acids. Filled out from reference TRBV5-1 and TRBJ2-3, the complete variable domain reads KAGVTQTPRYLIKTRGQQVTLSCSPISGHRSVSWYQQTPGQGLQFLFEYFSETQRNKGNFPGRFSGRQFSNSRSEMNVSTLELGDSALYLCASSFTSGIDTQYFGPGTRLTVL.

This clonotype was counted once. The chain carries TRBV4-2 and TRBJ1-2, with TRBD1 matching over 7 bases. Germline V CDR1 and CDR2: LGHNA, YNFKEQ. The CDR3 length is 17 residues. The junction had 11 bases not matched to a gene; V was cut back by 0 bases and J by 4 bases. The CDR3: CASSQDNNRGQIYGYTF. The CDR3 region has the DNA TGTGCCAGCAGCCAAGACAACAATAGGGGACAGATCTATGGCTACACCTTC.

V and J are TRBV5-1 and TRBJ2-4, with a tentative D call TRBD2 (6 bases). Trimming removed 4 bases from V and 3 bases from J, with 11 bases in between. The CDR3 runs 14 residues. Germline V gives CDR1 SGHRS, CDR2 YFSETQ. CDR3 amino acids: CASSRSGDKNIQYF. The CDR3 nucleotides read TGCGCCAGCAGCCGTAGCGGAGACAAAAACATTCAGTACTTC.

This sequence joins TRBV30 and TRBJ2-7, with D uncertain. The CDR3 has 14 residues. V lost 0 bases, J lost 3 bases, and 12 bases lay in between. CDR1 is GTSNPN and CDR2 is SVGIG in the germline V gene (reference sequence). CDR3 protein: CAWSVVFGGYEQYF. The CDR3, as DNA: TGTGCCTGGAGTGTAGTCTTTGGCGGCTACGAGCAGTACTTC.

The CDR3 DNA follows: TGTGCCAGCAGCTTAAGTTTTCTAGATGGCACAGATACGCAGTATTTT. Translated, it gives CASSLSFLDGTDTQYF. This chain joins TRBV7-9 and TRBJ2-3; D unresolved. Germline-derived CDR1 and CDR2 are SEHNR and FQNEAQ (reference sequence). The CDR3 is 16 amino acids. V shed 2 bases and J shed 1 base, with 13 bases lying between them.

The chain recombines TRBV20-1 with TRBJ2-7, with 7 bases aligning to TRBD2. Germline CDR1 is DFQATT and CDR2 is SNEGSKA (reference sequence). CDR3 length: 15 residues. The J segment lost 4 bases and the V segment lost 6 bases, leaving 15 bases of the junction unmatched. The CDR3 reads CSAERVGRETYEQYF. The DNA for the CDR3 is TGCAGTGCCGAGAGAGTTGGGCGGGAGACGTACGAGCAGTACTTC.

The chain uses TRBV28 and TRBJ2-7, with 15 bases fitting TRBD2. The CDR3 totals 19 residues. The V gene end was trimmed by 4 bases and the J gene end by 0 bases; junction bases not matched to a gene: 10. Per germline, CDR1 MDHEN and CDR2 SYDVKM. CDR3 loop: CASSSTGLAGGPSSYEQYF. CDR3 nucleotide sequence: TGTGCCAGCAGTTCAACGGGACTAGCGGGAGGACCAAGCTCCTACGAGCAGTACTTC. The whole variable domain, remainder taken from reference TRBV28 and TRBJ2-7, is DVKVTQSSRYLVKRTGEKVFLECVQDMDHENMFWYRQDPGLGLRLIYFSYDVKMKEKGDIPEGYSVSREKKERFSLILESASTNQTSMYLCASSSTGLAGGPSSYEQYFGPGTRLTVT.

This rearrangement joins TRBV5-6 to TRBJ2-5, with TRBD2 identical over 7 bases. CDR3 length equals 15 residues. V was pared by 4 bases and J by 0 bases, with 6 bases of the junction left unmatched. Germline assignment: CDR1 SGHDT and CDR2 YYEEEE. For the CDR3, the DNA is TGTGCCAGCAGCACCTGGGGGGGGGACCAAGAGACCCAGTACTTC. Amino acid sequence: CASSTWGGDQETQYF.

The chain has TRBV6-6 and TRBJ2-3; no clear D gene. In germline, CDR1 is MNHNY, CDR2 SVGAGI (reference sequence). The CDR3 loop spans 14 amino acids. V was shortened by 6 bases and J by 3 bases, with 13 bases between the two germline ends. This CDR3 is CASRGTNITDTQYF. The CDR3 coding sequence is TGTGCCAGCAGGGGAACAAATATTACAGATACGCAGTATTTT.

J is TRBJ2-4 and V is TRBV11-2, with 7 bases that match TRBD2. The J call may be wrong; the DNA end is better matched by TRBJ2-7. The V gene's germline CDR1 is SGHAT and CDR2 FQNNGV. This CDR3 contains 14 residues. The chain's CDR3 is CASSFGTIGYEQYF. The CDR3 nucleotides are TGTGCCAGCAGCTTTGGGACTATCGGCTACGAGCAGTACTTC.